The 2 T cell receptor beta chains below come from one sample, sequenced in a study of blood T cell repertoires in COVID-19. Only in-frame clones appear in the TCRdb table, and some are missing; sequencing was by immunoSEQ multiplex PCR. The sample records about 460,000 clones, 80% to 90% being singletons. Sequencing was performed on PBMCs or T cells enriched from blood (not recorded which). All receptors come from an older woman who had recovered from COVID-19.

V and J are TRBV30 and TRBJ1-2; perhaps TRBD1 as D (6 bases). The CDR3 sequence is 11 residues long. The V and J ends lost 2 bases and 7 bases respectively, with 8 bases between them. The germline V gene has CDR1 GTSNPN and CDR2 SVGIG (reference sequence). CDR3 residues: CAWSHRVGYTF. The CDR3 DNA follows: TGTGCCTGGAGTCACAGGGTTGGCTACACCTTC.

This clone was detected only once. The chain recombines TRBV11-2 with TRBJ2-3, with D maybe TRBD2 (6 bases). Germline CDR1 SGHAT, CDR2 FQNNGV. V lost 6 bases, J lost 6 bases, and 10 bases lay in between. The CDR3 is made up of 12 amino acids. The CDR3 DNA follows: TGTGCCAGCAGGATGAGCGGGGATACGCAGTATTTT. Amino acid sequence: CASRMSGDTQYF.